This is a list of T cell receptor beta chains from one sample in a study of cytomegalovirus exposure and HLA in healthy donors. The table came from immunoSEQ multiplex PCR; TCRdb's copy has only in-frame clones and leaves some out. The sample shows approximately 170,000 clones, about 76% of them seen only once. Input material: PBMCs. The origin of the receptors is a woman under 30 in good health and CMV-seropositive. Each CDR3 is given with its conserved first and last residue. The D gene is left open where the match is weak.

V gene,D gene,J gene,CDR3 protein
TRBV7-2,TRBD1,TRBJ1-2,CASSFSTGVYGYTF
TRBV28,.,TRBJ2-3,CASSTGLSTDTQYF
TRBV29-1,.,TRBJ1-1,CSVELAGNTEAFF
TRBV19,.,TRBJ1-2,CASSITVTRSPGGNGYTF
TRBV4-3,TRBD2,TRBJ2-3,CASSQEEKGREGDTQYF
TRBV4-3,TRBD2,TRBJ2-5,CASSQGTKRGLPGETQYF
TRBV27,.,TRBJ1-6,CASSLSGGPYNSPLHF
TRBV7-2,TRBD2,TRBJ2-1,CASSLGSGAGGPQFF
TRBV2,.,TRBJ1-1,CASTGGSTEAFF
TRBV18,TRBD1,TRBJ2-7,CASSSTGEKHEQYF
TRBV27,TRBD1,TRBJ2-3,CASTRQGIDTQYF
TRBV5-4,TRBD2,TRBJ2-1,CASSSRGGTSYNEQFF
TRBV12-5,TRBD1,TRBJ1-2,CASGLEGGTGGNLYGYTF
TRBV2,TRBD2,TRBJ2-7,CASRELAGGRGVMEQYF
TRBV7-9,.,.,CASSDRQYEQYF
TRBV6-5,.,TRBJ1-1,CASSYTRQSTEAFF
TRBV5-3,.,TRBJ1-6,CARRHQGINSPLHF
TRBV5-5,TRBD1,TRBJ1-5,CASSTGTGVYQPQHF
TRBV6-1,.,TRBJ1-5,CASSGTSSPGQPQHF
TRBV6-5,.,.,CASSYQGGSYEQYF
TRBV5-1,TRBD2,TRBJ2-6,CASSFAGGPGANVLTF
TRBV6-4,.,TRBJ1-5,CASSVEINQPQHF
TRBV27,.,TRBJ2-7,CASRRVPRAYEQYF
TRBV9,.,TRBJ2-1,CASSVVTGNEQFF
TRBV6-1,TRBD2,TRBJ2-3,CASRVAGATDTQYF
TRBV7-9,TRBD1,TRBJ1-4,CASSPQQGARSEKLFF
TRBV7-9,.,TRBJ2-3,CASSLALIAPTDTQYF
TRBV7-9,TRBD2,TRBJ2-5,CSSSLRTSGGPGETQYF
TRBV6-1,TRBD1,TRBJ1-6,CASSVQGETHSPLHF
TRBV29-1,TRBD1,TRBJ1-1,CSVEALGGEGREAFF
TRBV7-2,TRBD1,TRBJ2-7,CASSLASTGNYEQYF
TRBV11-2,.,TRBJ1-2,CASSLTGRVSHGYTF
TRBV5-4,TRBD2,TRBJ2-2,CASSLGVPSGGLNTGELFF
TRBV18,TRBD1,TRBJ1-5,CASSPQGARDQPQHF
TRBV29-1,.,TRBJ2-1,CSVYQSGLSSYNEQFF
TRBV9,.,TRBJ2-2,CASGQSTGELFF
TRBV7-7,.,TRBJ2-7,CASSLGDSYEQYF
TRBV2,.,TRBJ2-3,CASRPQGRSTDTQYF
TRBV5-1,.,TRBJ1-1,CASSLGDQTAEAFF
TRBV4-3,.,TRBJ1-1,CASSQGLPLAQGTEAFF
TRBV5-6,.,TRBJ2-3,CASSLGGFTDTQYF
TRBV7-6,.,.,CASSLEADSGAYEQYF
TRBV4-2,TRBD1,TRBJ2-2,CASSQDDGTGIGELFF
TRBV5-4,.,TRBJ2-5,CASSLDPGLKTQYF
TRBV27,.,TRBJ2-5,CASSLSGHRLETQYF
TRBV7-9,TRBD1,TRBJ2-1,CASSGTEHNEQFF
TRBV5-1,.,TRBJ2-2,CASSSFGQLTNTGELFF
TRBV7-2,TRBD2,TRBJ2-5,CASRKGSGARQETQYF
TRBV19,.,TRBJ2-7,CATRQPSSYEQYF
TRBV11-3,.,TRBJ1-2,CASSQGHGSGYTF